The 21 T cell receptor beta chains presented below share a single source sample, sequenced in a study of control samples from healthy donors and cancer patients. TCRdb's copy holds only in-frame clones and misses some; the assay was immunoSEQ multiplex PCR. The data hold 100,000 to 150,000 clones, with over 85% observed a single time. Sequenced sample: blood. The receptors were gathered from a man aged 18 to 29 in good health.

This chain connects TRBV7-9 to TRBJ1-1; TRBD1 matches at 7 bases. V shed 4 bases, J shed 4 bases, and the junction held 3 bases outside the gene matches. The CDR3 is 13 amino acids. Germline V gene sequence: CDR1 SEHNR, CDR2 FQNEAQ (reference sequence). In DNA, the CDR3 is TGTGCCAGCAGCTCGACAGGGTTCACTGAAGCTTTCTTT. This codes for CASSSTGFTEAFF.

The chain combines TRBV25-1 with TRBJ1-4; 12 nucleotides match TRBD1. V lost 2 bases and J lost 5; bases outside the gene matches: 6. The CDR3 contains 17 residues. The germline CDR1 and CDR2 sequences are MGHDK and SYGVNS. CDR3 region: CASSETGTGGGNEKLFF. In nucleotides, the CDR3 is TGTGCCAGCAGTGAAACCGGGACAGGGGGCGGGAATGAAAAACTGTTTTTT.

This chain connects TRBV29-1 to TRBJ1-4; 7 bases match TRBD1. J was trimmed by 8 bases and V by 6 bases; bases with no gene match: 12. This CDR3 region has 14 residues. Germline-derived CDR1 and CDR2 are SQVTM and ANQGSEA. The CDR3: CSVARGGASEKLFF. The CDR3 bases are TGCAGCGTGGCCAGGGGGGGGGCGAGCGAAAAACTGTTTTTT.

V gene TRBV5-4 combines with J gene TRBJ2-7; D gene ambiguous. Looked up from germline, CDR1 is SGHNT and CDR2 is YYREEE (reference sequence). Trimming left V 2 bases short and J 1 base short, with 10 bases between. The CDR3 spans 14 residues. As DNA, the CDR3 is TGTGCCAGCAGCTTAATGACCGATTCCTACGAGCAGTACTTC. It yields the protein CASSLMTDSYEQYF. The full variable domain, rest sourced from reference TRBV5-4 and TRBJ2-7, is ETGVTQSPTHLIKTRGQQVTLRCSSQSGHNTVSWYQQALGQGPQFIFQYYREEENGRGNFPPRFSGLQFPNYSSELNVNALELDDSALYLCASSLMTDSYEQYFGPGTRLTVT.

The CDR3 coding sequence is TGCGCCAGCAGCTTGATGGGTGCAGGTCAGCCCCAGCATTTT. Amino acids: CASSLMGAGQPQHF. V and J are TRBV5-1 and TRBJ1-5; no reliable D call. The CDR3 consists of 14 residues. Looked up from germline, CDR1 is SGHRS and CDR2 is YFSETQ. Trimming stripped 1 base from V and 6 bases from J, with 11 bases between.

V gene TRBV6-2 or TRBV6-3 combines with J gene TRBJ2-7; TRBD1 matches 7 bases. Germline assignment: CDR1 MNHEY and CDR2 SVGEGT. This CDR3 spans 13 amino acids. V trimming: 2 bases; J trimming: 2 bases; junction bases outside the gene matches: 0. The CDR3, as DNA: TGTGCCAGCAGTTACAGGGGGCCCTACGAGCAGTACTTC. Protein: CASSYRGPYEQYF.

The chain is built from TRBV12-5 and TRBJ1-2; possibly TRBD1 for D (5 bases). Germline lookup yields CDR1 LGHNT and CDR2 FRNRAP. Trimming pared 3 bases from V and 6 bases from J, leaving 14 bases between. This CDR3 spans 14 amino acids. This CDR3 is CASGFLNGGNGYTF. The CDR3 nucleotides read TGTGCTAGTGGTTTCCTAAATGGGGGGAATGGCTACACCTTC.

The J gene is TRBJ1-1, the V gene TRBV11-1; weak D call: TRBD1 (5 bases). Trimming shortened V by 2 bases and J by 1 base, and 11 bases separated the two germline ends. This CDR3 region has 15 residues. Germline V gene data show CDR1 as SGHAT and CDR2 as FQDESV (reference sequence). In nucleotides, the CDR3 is TGTGCCAGCAGCTTACTATCGACAGAGAACACTGAAGCTTTCTTT. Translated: CASSLLSTENTEAFF.

CDR3 nucleotide sequence: TGTGCCAGCAGTCAACTAGCGGGGGGCCGGAGCGGATATGAGACGTTTTTT. It translates to CASSQLAGGRSGYETFF. The chain employs TRBV11-2 and TRBJ2-2; 12 positions match TRBD2. The germline CDR1 and CDR2 sequences are SGHAT and FQNNGV. Trimming removed 6 bases from V and 16 bases from J; junction bases left unmatched: 21. The CDR3 covers 17 residues.

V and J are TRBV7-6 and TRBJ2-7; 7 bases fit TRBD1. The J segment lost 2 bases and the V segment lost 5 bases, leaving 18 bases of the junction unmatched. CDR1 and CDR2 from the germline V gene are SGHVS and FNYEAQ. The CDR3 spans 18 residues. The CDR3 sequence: CASSRGLGQALDPYEQYF. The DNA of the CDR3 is TGTGCCAGCAGCCGCGGGTTAGGACAGGCTCTCGACCCCTACGAGCAGTACTTC. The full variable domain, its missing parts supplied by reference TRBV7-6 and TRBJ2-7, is GAGVSQSPRYKVTKRGQDVALRCDPISGHVSLYWYRQALGQGPEFLTYFNYEAQQDKSGLPNDRFSAERPEGSISTLTIQRTEQRDSAMYRCASSRGLGQALDPYEQYFGPGTRLTVT.

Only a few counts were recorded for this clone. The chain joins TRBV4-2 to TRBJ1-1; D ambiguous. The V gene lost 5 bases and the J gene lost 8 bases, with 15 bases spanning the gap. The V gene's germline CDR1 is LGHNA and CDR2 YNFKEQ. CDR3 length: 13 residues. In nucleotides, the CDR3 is TGTGCCAGCAGCGAGCAGGTCCGGGGAGAAGCTTTCTTT. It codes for CASSEQVRGEAFF.

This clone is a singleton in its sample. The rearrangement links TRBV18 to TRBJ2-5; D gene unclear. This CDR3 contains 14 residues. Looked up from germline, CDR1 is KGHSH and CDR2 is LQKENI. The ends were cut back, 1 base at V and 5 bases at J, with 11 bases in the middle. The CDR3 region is CASSPLQAGETQYF. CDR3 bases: TGTGCCAGCTCACCACTGCAGGCCGGGGAGACCCAGTACTTC.

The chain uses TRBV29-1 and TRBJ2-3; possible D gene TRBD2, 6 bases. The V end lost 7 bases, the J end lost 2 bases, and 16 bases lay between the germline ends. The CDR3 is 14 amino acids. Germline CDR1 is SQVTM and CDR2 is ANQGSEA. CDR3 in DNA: TGCAGCGGCGTTCTCGGACTAAACACAGATACGCAGTATTTT. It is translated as CSGVLGLNTDTQYF.

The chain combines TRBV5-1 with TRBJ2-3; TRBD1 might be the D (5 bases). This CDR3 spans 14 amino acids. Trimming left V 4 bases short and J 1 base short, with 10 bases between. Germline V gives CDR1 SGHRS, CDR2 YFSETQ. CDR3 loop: CASSGEQGTDTQYF. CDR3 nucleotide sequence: TGCGCCAGCAGCGGTGAACAGGGCACAGATACGCAGTATTTT.

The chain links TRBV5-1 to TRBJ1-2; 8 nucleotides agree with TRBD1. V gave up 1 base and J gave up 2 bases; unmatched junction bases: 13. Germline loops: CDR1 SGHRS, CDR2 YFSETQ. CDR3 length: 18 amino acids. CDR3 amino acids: CASSLFPGGALGNYGYTF. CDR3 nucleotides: TGCGCCAGCAGCTTGTTTCCAGGGGGCGCGTTGGGAAACTATGGCTACACCTTC.

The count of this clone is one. The CDR3 spells CASSFPGQGASYEQYF. The CDR3, as DNA: TGTGCCAGCAGCTTTCCGGGACAGGGGGCCTCCTACGAGCAGTACTTC. This chain joins TRBV11-2 and TRBJ2-7, with 12 positions matching TRBD1. The trim removed 3 bases at V and 0 bases at J, leaving 3 bases unmatched. The germline V gene has CDR1 SGHAT and CDR2 FQNNGV. This CDR3 has 16 amino acids.

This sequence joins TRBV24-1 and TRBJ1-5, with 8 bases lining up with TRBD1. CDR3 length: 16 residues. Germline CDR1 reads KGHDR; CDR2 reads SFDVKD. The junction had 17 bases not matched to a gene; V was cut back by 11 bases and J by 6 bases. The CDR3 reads CAIIVLWDRKGQPQHF. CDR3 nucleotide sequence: TGTGCCATCATCGTTCTTTGGGACAGGAAGGGTCAGCCCCAGCATTTT.

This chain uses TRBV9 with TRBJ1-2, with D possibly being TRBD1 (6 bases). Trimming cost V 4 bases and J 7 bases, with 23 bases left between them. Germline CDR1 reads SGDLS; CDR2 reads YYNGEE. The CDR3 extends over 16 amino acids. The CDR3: CASSPRIREGEVGYTF. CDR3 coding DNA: TGTGCCAGCAGCCCTCGAATTAGAGAGGGGGAGGTTGGCTACACCTTC. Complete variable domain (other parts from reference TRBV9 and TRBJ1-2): DSGVTQTPKHLITATGQRVTLRCSPRSGDLSVYWYQQSLDQGLQFLIQYYNGEERAKGNILERFSAQQFPDLHSELNLSSLELGDSALYFCASSPRIREGEVGYTFGSGTRLTVV.

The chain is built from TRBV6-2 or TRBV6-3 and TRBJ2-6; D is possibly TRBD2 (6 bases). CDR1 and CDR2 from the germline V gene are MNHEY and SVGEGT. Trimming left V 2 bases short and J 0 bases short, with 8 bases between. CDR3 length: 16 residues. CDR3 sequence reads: CASSYRGSSGANVLTF. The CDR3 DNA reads TGTGCCAGCAGTTACCGGGGGTCCTCTGGGGCCAACGTCCTGACTTTC.

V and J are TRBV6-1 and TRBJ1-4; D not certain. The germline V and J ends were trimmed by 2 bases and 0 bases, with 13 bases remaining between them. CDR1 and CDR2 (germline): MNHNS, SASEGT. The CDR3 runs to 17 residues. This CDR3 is CASSERGVLATNEKLFF. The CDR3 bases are TGTGCCAGCAGTGAACGGGGAGTACTAGCAACTAATGAAAAACTGTTTTTT.

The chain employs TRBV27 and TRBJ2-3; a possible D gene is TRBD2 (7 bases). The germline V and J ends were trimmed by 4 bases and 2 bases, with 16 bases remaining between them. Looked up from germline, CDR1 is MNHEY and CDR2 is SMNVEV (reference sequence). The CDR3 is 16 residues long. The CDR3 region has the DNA TGTGCCAGCAGTTCCCGAGGGGGGGGTTACACAGATACGCAGTATTTT. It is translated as CASSSRGGGYTDTQYF.